These 8 T cell receptor beta chains originate from one sample sequenced in a study of patients and donors after allogeneic stem cell transplantation. From the RT-PCR reads, TCRdb called clonotypes with MiXCR, one entry per CDR3 protein. The sample holds fewer than 250,000 distinct CDR3 sequences, 13% to 15% seen once. The sample comprised blood, either unsorted or a sorted T cell fraction (not recorded which). The receptors were gathered from a human donor who was either an allogeneic HSCT recipient or a stem cell or donor lymphocyte infusion donor (not recorded which). It is not recorded whose cells these are; they may come from a transplant donor.

The V and J genes are TRBV19 and TRBJ1-2; TRBD1 aligns across 7 bases. The V segment lost 4 bases and the J segment 7 bases; nucleotides outside the gene matches: 3. CDR3 length equals 12 residues. The germline V gene has CDR1 LNHDA and CDR2 SQIVND (reference sequence). The CDR3 protein is CASSTRTGGYTF. The CDR3 DNA sequence: TGTGCCAGTAGTACCCGGACAGGTGGCTACACCTTC.

The rearrangement joins TRBV5-1 to TRBJ2-5; D may be TRBD1 (5 bases). The CDR3 length is 13 residues. Per germline, CDR1 SGHRS and CDR2 YFSETQ. Trimming left V 1 base short and J 5 bases short, with 9 bases between. The CDR3 here is CASSLFAGETQYF. The DNA for the CDR3 is TGCGCCAGCAGCTTGTTTGCAGGGGAGACCCAGTACTTC.

This clonotype was observed a few times. The chain carries TRBV9 and TRBJ2-7, with 7 bases lining up with TRBD1. V gave up 0 bases and J gave up 5 bases; unmatched junction bases: 14. The CDR3 is 17 residues long. Germline lookup yields CDR1 SGDLS and CDR2 YYNGEE. The CDR3 reads CASSVGLGGRGIDEQYF. The CDR3 nucleotides read TGTGCCAGCAGCGTAGGGTTAGGGGGCAGGGGTATCGACGAGCAGTACTTC.

This chain uses TRBV20-1 with TRBJ2-3; 8 bases match TRBD2. Germline values: CDR1 DFQATT, CDR2 SNEGSKA (reference sequence). The CDR3 is 13 residues long. The trim removed 6 bases at V and 2 bases at J, leaving 4 bases unmatched. CDR3 DNA: TGCAGTGCCATGCGGGGGGACACAGATACGCAGTATTTT. This gives the protein CSAMRGDTDTQYF.

The rearrangement joins TRBV15 to TRBJ2-3; 9 positions agree with TRBD1. The germline CDR1 and CDR2 sequences are LNHNV and YYDKDF (reference sequence). Unmatched junction bases numbered 2, after V lost 1 base and J lost 3 bases. This CDR3 region has 15 residues. The CDR3 sequence is CATSRGGQGTDTQYF. The CDR3 DNA reads as TGTGCCACCAGCAGAGGTGGACAGGGGACAGATACGCAGTATTTT.

This clonotype was recorded many times. The chain uses TRBV29-1 and TRBJ2-3, with 10 bases aligning to TRBD2. Looked up from germline, CDR1 is SQVTM and CDR2 is ANQGSEA. The V segment lost 4 bases and the J segment 5 bases; nucleotides outside the gene matches: 9. The CDR3 loop spans 15 amino acids. The DNA for the CDR3 is TGCAGCGTTGGGAGTACTAGCGGGATAGGAGATACGCAGTATTTT. Amino acid sequence: CSVGSTSGIGDTQYF.

This clonotype was seen many times. V is TRBV30 and J is TRBJ1-2; D might be TRBD1 (6 bases). V dropped 1 base and J dropped 2 bases, with 8 bases sitting between them. The CDR3 spans 13 residues. Germline lookup yields CDR1 GTSNPN and CDR2 SVGIG (reference sequence). The CDR3 region is CAWSADRNYGYTF. Written as DNA, the CDR3 is TGTGCCTGGAGTGCCGACAGGAACTATGGCTACACCTTC. The variable domain in full, with the rest retrieved from reference TRBV30 and TRBJ1-2, is SQTIHQWPATLVQPVGSPLSLECTVEGTSNPNLYWYRQAAGRGLQLLFYSVGIGQISSEVPQNLSASRPQDRQFILSSKKLLLSDSGFYLCAWSADRNYGYTFGSGTRLTVV.

The chain combines TRBV11-2 with TRBJ2-2; perhaps TRBD1 as D (6 bases). CDR3 size: 16 residues. V gave up 5 bases and J gave up 6 bases, with 19 bases separating them. Germline V gene lookup returns CDR1 SGHAT and CDR2 FQNNGV. The CDR3 DNA sequence: TGTGCCAGCAGCCACCCGACAGGAAGGGCATCCGGGGAGCTGTTTTTT. It yields the protein CASSHPTGRASGELFF.